This TCR beta chain was captured in a study of MAIT cells during Salmonella Paratyphi A infection (dated 2017 in TCRdb). Looking at the study overall: Adult volunteers aged 18 to 60 ingested a single dose of 1-5x10^3 CFU of S. Paratyphi A strain NVGH308. Starting at diagnosis, the diagnosed volunteers took ciprofloxacin 500 mg twice daily for 14 days. General study outcomes and caveats: The space taken up by over-represented MAIT clonotypes dropped significantly from baseline to mid-infection (around 0.15 to 0.10), while post-infection showed no significant difference. MAIT TRBV usage was oligoclonal, favouring TRBV20 and TRBV6, and appeared unchanged by infection. Compared with healthy controls, diagnosed volunteers had more expansion or contraction among the top five MAIT clonotypes (approximately 0.53 versus 0.13), a finding that suggests the repertoire is reshaped by infection. Although the availability of volunteer samples limited sample sizes, the sizes were judged adequate for detecting differences between groups.

The germline V gene provides CDR1 ENHRY and CDR2 SYGVKD. Including cysteine and phenylalanine, the CDR3 has 14 amino acids. Here the CDR3 DNA is all that survives: 42 bases in frame from base 1. V gives up 8 bases and J gives up 1 base, and the segment between their germline ends measures 15 bases. The method behind the library was 5' RACE. TCRbeta was amplified in two rounds of PCR using Phusion High-Fidelity polymerase, and the primers added sample-specific barcodes. To build the TCRbeta libraries, template-switch cDNA synthesis was carried out using SMARTScribe reverse transcriptase along with a TRBC-specific primer. After barcoding, samples were pooled and then prepared using the NEBNext Ultra DNA Library Prep Kit for Illumina. Libraries were sequenced on an Illumina MiSeq with the MiSeq reagent kit v2, 300 cycles. Per the source publication's procedure: Jemultiplexer was used to demultiplex reads by barcode, and MiTCR with default parameters handled the alignment. VDJtools removed non-functional sequences, and clonotypes were defined by amino acid sequence, with clonotype frequencies based on assigned sequence reads. In the clonal space homeostasis analysis, clonotypes were binned by frequency as over-represented (0.05-1), large, medium and small. TCRdb handled the public reads itself, with Q25 trimming in fastp and clone calling in MiXCR, and kept productive beta chains. Rows are combined by CDR3 protein, so each entry shows the most common genes and DNA. For this entry, the V and J calls and clone size follow TCRdb and not the study's own pipeline. This sample comprises fewer than 650 distinct CDR3 sequences, roughly 40% of them detected only once. Together, the top ten hold around half of the sample.

As regards this clonotype: Its target antigen remains unknown. It has no much larger one-base neighbor in the sample; base qualities were not kept.

Explained via the paper, the time point label denotes: before S. Paratyphi A challenge (baseline). Using flow cytometry, MAIT cells, defined as Valpha7.2+ CD161+ T cells, were identified and sorted. Over time, circulating MAIT cell TCRbeta repertoires were profiled in five or six volunteers who came down with enteric fever following controlled oral challenge with live Salmonella Paratyphi A. MAIT cell samples were contributed by each diagnosed volunteer at pre-infection, mid-infection and post-infection timepoints. Enteric fever was diagnosed on the basis of Paratyphi A bacteremia and/or persistent fever above 38 degrees C lasting more than 12 hours. Challenged volunteers were diagnosed with infection between day 4 and day 7 after challenge. For RNA extraction, between roughly 5,000 and 11,000 MAIT cells from each sample were sorted straight into RNAqueous-Micro lysis buffer. Lymphoprep gradient centrifugation was used to isolate peripheral blood mononuclear cells from blood samples and leukocyte cones. Cells were sorted on either a BD FACSAria Fusion or a BD FACSAria III sorter.

The sequence is built from TRBV10-3 and TRBJ2-7, and perhaps TRBD2 as D gene, on 5 matching bases. This receptor was identified in a person aged 18-70 years who was deliberately infected with Salmonella Paratyphi A in a paratyphoid fever challenge study. The sample here was MAIT cells from blood, taken at the first sampling point of the challenge study. The CDR3 amino acid sequence is: CAILHPGESYEQYF. The DNA sequence follows: TGTGCCATCCTCCACCCCGGGGAGTCCTACGAGCAGTACTTC.